The next 18 T cell receptor beta chains were all read from a single sample in a study of cytomegalovirus exposure and HLA in healthy donors (dated by TCRdb to 2016 to 2017). Libraries were built with the immunoSEQ multiplex PCR assay. For the multiplex PCR, a mixture combining 60 forward primers for TCR Vbeta segments and 13 reverse primers for TCR Jbeta segments was used. TCRdb took this table from immuneACCESS and kept in-frame rearrangements with V and J called. Such tables lack part of the clones; where checked against another copy, unresolved V genes explain under half of the gap, and the rest is unexplained. The sample table shows just under 95,000 clones, and roughly 80% are seen once. The ten largest clonotypes hold 1% to 1.5% of the sample. Sequences were obtained from PBMCs. All receptors derive from a girl between 2 and 10 years old in good health and CMV-seropositive.

The rearrangement links TRBV5-8 to TRBJ2-1; 12 positions agree with TRBD2. In germline, CDR1 is SGHTS, CDR2 YDEGEE. Trimming at V came to 3 bases and at J to 0 bases, leaving 7 bases not matched to a gene. The CDR3 consists of 18 residues. CDR3 protein: CASSWTSGTLYSYNEQFF. Written as DNA, the CDR3 is TGTGCCAGCAGCTGGACTAGCGGGACACTCTACTCCTACAATGAGCAGTTCTTC.

This rearrangement joins TRBV5-1 to TRBJ2-7, with 10 bases that match TRBD2. Germline CDR1 SGHRS, CDR2 YFSETQ. V was pared by 0 bases and J by 6 bases, with 12 bases of the junction left unmatched. The CDR3 runs to 17 residues. CDR3 loop: CASSLVLIAGGSGEQYF. In DNA, the CDR3 is TGCGCCAGCAGCTTGGTTCTGATAGCGGGAGGATCGGGCGAGCAGTACTTC.

This clone has a handful of counts. The chain carries TRBV4-3 and TRBJ2-1, with a weak D call TRBD2 (5 bases). CDR1 and CDR2 (germline): LGHNA, YSLEER. Trimming removed 0 bases from V and 2 bases from J, with 11 bases in between. CDR3 size: 16 residues. CDR3 in DNA: TGCGCCAGCAGCCAAGATACGGGGAGCACCTACAATGAGCAGTTCTTC. This codes for CASSQDTGSTYNEQFF.

The chain is built from TRBV11-2 and TRBJ1-5, with a weak D call TRBD1 (5 bases). The CDR3 loop spans 15 amino acids. V dropped 1 base and J dropped 3 bases, with 10 bases sitting between them. Germline V lookup: CDR1 SGHAT, CDR2 FQNNGV. DNA of the CDR3: TGTGCCAGCAGCTTAGCAGGGTTGAACAATCAGCCCCAGCATTTT. Translation gives CASSLAGLNNQPQHF.

The chain uses TRBV10-1 and TRBJ2-7; no firm D call. V was trimmed by 3 bases and J by 3 bases, leaving 3 bases between them. The germline gives CDR1 WNHNN, CDR2 SYGVQD (reference sequence). The CDR3 is made up of 11 amino acids. CDR3 sequence: CASSDSYEQYF. The DNA of the CDR3 is TGCGCCAGCAGTGACAGCTACGAGCAGTACTTC.

J is TRBJ1-2 and V is TRBV19; TRBD1 agrees at 10 bases. The V gene's germline CDR1 is LNHDA and CDR2 SQIVND (reference sequence). The CDR3 has 16 amino acids. V lost 5 bases, J lost 2 bases, and 8 bases stayed unmatched. The CDR3 region is CASSPGTGEMNYGYTF. CDR3 in DNA: TGTGCCAGTAGTCCCGGGACAGGGGAGATGAACTATGGCTACACCTTC.

The CDR3 DNA reads TGTGCCAGCACCCCTACGCGGGGCTCAGACGGAAACACCATATATTTT. Translated, it gives CASTPTRGSDGNTIYF. The chain recombines TRBV2 with TRBJ1-3, with D maybe TRBD1 (5 bases). The V and J ends lost 7 bases and 4 bases respectively, with 20 bases between them. CDR1 and CDR2 from the germline V gene are SNHLY and FYNNEI. The length of the CDR3 is 16 residues.

The chain has TRBV6-5 and TRBJ2-7; D remains unclear. Trimming shortened V by 5 bases and J by 3 bases, and 8 bases separated the two germline ends. CDR1 is MNHEY and CDR2 is SVGAGI in the germline V gene. The CDR3 spans 12 residues. The CDR3 protein is CASSNSLYEQYF. The DNA of the CDR3 is TGTGCCAGCAGTAATAGTCTCTACGAGCAGTACTTC.

The rearrangement uses TRBV5-1 and TRBJ2-3; D unresolved. V gave up 1 base and J gave up 2 bases, with 8 bases separating them. Germline CDR1 reads SGHRS; CDR2 reads YFSETQ. This CDR3 contains 14 residues. This chain's CDR3 is CASSLPSVTDTQYF. In nucleotides, the CDR3 is TGCGCCAGCAGCTTGCCTAGTGTCACAGATACGCAGTATTTT. Drawing the rest from reference TRBV5-1 and TRBJ2-3, the complete variable domain is KAGVTQTPRYLIKTRGQQVTLSCSPISGHRSVSWYQQTPGQGLQFLFEYFSETQRNKGNFPGRFSGRQFSNSRSEMNVSTLELGDSALYLCASSLPSVTDTQYFGPGTRLTVL.

The J gene is TRBJ1-5, the V gene TRBV30; 8 bases map to TRBD1. Per germline, CDR1 GTSNPN and CDR2 SVGIG (reference sequence). The CDR3 runs 14 residues. Trimming took 7 bases from V and 4 from J; bases not matched to a gene: 9. In DNA, the CDR3 is TGTGCCTACACGGGCAGGGGGCATAATCAGCCCCAGCATTTT. It encodes CAYTGRGHNQPQHF.

V is TRBV27 and J is TRBJ2-4, with 10 bases aligning to TRBD1. With V trimmed by 4 bases and J by 7 bases, 4 bases remained unmatched. From germline, CDR1 is MNHEY and CDR2 SMNVEV (reference sequence). CDR3 length equals 14 residues. CDR3 sequence (DNA): TGTGCCAGCAGTTCCTCGGGACAGGGGAACATTCAGTACTTC. This translates into CASSSSGQGNIQYF.

CDR3 residues: CASSLAFRTSGRGYEQFF. As DNA, the CDR3 is TGTGCCAGCAGCTTAGCTTTCCGGACTAGCGGGAGAGGGTATGAGCAGTTCTTC. The chain has TRBV7-2 and TRBJ2-1, with 13 bases aligning to TRBD2. Germline trimming cut 0 bases from V and 8 bases from J; bases unmatched to any gene: 10. CDR1 SGHTA and CDR2 FQGNSA come from the germline V gene. The CDR3 is 18 residues long.

The chain uses TRBV6-9 and TRBJ2-5, with TRBD2 as a possible D gene (6 bases). Per the germline V gene, CDR1 is MNHGY and CDR2 is SVAAGI. The CDR3 totals 16 residues. Between the trimmed V and J ends, which lost 2 bases and 3 bases, there was a span of 16 bases. CDR3 in DNA: TGTGCCAGCAGTTATCCGTCCAGGGAGGCCAAAGAGACCCAGTACTTC. Protein sequence: CASSYPSREAKETQYF.

This clone was picked up one time. This chain joins TRBV5-1 and TRBJ2-3, with D possibly matching TRBD2 (6 bases). CDR1 is SGHRS and CDR2 is YFSETQ in the germline V gene. This CDR3 has 15 residues. Trimming took 3 bases from V and 1 from J, leaving 12 bases between them. The CDR3 nucleotides are TGCGCCAGCAGCTACGGGGGAAGGGGCACAGATACGCAGTATTTT. It specifies CASSYGGRGTDTQYF.

V is TRBV4-1 and J is TRBJ2-7; D perhaps matches TRBD2 (5 bases). The CDR3 contains 14 residues. Germline V gene lookup returns CDR1 MGHRA and CDR2 YSYEKL. V lost 2 bases and J lost 6, with 14 bases in between. CDR3 bases: TGCGCCAGCAGCCAACCCAGAGAGGGTGGCGAGCAGTACTTC. Translating it yields CASSQPREGGEQYF.

This clone occurred once. The chain links TRBV27 to TRBJ2-1; TRBD2 might be the D (5 bases). The CDR3 sequence is 15 residues long. Germline V gives CDR1 MNHEY, CDR2 SMNVEV (reference sequence). V lost 2 bases and J lost 5, with 13 bases in between. The CDR3 protein is CASSLRAGGHNEQFF. CDR3 nucleotides: TGTGCCAGCAGTTTAAGGGCGGGCGGACACAATGAGCAGTTCTTC.

This sequence joins TRBV2 and TRBJ1-1; possible D gene TRBD1, 5 bases. Trimming shortened V by 8 bases and J by 6 bases, and 10 bases separated the two germline ends. This CDR3 comprises 11 residues. CDR1 and CDR2 from the germline V gene are SNHLY and FYNNEI. For the CDR3, the DNA is TGTGCCAGCCGCCGGGGGGCTGAAGCTTTCTTT. Encoded protein: CASRRGAEAFF.

The rearrangement links TRBV10-2 to TRBJ2-7, with 9 bases that match TRBD1. With 2 bases clipped from V and 12 bases from J, the junction kept 14 bases outside the gene matches. In germline, CDR1 is WSHSY, CDR2 SAAADI. This CDR3 contains 15 residues. CDR3 coding DNA: TGCGCCAGCAGTGAGGCTACAGGGGGCCCCTCAGGCGGGTACTTC. This encodes CASSEATGGPSGGYF.